This T cell receptor (beta chain) appears in the sequencing data of a study of cytomegalovirus exposure and HLA in healthy donors. 60 Vbeta and 13 Jbeta primers were used in PCR. Only in-frame clones appear in the TCRdb table, and some are missing; sequencing was by immunoSEQ multiplex PCR. The listing records 95,000 to 150,000 clones. V gave up 5 bases and J gave up 5 bases, with 6 bases separating them. This CDR3 comprises 11 residues. Germline V gene data show CDR1 as SNHLY and CDR2 as FYNNEI. Sequences were obtained from PBMCs. This rearrangement joins TRBV2 to TRBJ1-2; D remains ambiguous. This receptor was taken from a man aged 35 to 55 in good health and CMV-seronegative. CDR3 DNA sequence: TGTGCCAGCAGTCCCCAGTATGGCTACACCTTC. It translates to CASSPQYGYTF.